What follows is one TCR beta chain and its context. This CDR3 comprises 17 residues. Germline-derived CDR1 and CDR2 are KGHSH and LQKENI. Trimming removed 2 bases from V and 3 bases from J, with 16 bases in between. The entry originates in a study of shared clonotypes between healthy human individuals. Data came from immunoSEQ multiplex PCR; TCRdb stores just in-frame clones and leaves some out. The data hold over a million clones, with 96% observed a single time. This sequence joins TRBV18 and TRBJ2-2, with a possible D match to TRBD2 (6 bases). The sequenced sample consisted of naive CD4+ T cells sorted from blood. Documented subset: CD45RA+ positively selected. The receptor's source is a man aged 25 to 40 in good health. The CDR3 coding sequence is TGTGCCAGCTCACCAACTAAGCGGGTTCCATACACCGGGGAGCTGTTTTTT. This gives the protein CASSPTKRVPYTGELFF.